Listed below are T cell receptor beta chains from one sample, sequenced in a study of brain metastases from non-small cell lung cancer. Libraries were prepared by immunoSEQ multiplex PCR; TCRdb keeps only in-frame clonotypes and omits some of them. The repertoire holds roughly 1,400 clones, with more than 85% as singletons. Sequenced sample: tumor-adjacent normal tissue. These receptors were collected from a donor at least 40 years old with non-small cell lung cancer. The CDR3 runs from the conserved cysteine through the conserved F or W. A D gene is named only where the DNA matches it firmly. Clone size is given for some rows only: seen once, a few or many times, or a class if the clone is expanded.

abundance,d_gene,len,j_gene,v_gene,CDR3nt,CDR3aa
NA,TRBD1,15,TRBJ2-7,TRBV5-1,TGCGCCAGCTCAGAACAGGGGGCGCAACGTTCCGAGCAGTACTTC,CASSEQGAQRSEQYF
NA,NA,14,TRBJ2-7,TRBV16,TGTGCCAGCAGCCAATTCAGAAGGTCACACGAGCAGTACTTC,CASSQFRRSHEQYF
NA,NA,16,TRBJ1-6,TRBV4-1,TGCGCCAGCAGCCAATCCCACCCGACTTCGAATTCACCCCTCCACTTT,CASSQSHPTSNSPLHF
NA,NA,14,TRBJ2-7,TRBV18,TGTGCCAGCACCGGTGGGGGAGGACCCTACGAGCAGTACTTC,CASTGGGGPYEQYF
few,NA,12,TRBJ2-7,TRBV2,TGTGCCACCCGGGGTTTTGCCTACGAGCAGTACTTC,CATRGFAYEQYF
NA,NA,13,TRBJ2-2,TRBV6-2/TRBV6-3,TGTGCCAGCAGTTACTCTGAGACCGGGGAGCTGTTTTTT,CASSYSETGELFF
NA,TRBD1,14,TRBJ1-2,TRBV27,TGTGCCAGCAGCCGAAGGGGACAGATCAGTGGCTACACCTTC,CASSRRGQISGYTF
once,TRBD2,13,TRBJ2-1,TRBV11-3,TGTGCCAGCACTAGCGGGAGAGGTAATGAGCAGTTCTTC,CASTSGRGNEQFF
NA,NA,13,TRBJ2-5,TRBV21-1,TGTGCCAGCACCTTCAGGGGGCTGGAGACCCAGTACTTC,CASTFRGLETQYF
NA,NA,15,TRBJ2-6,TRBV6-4,TGTGCCAGCAGTCCTGGTAGCTCTGGGGCCAACGTCCTGACTTTC,CASSPGSSGANVLTF
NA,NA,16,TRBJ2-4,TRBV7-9,TGTGCCAGCAGCTTCCTGGACTCGCGGGCCAAAAACATTCAGTACTTC,CASSFLDSRAKNIQYF
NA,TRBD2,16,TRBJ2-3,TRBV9,TGTGCCAGCAGCGTAGCTACTAGCGGGACTTCAGATACGCAGTATTTT,CASSVATSGTSDTQYF
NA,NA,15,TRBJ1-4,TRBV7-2,TGTGCCAGCAGTCCAGGGCTGGGGTTTGGGGAAAAACTGTTTTTT,CASSPGLGFGEKLFF
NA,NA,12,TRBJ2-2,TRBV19,TGTGCCAGTAGTATAGTCCGGGGTGAGCTGTTTTTT,CASSIVRGELFF
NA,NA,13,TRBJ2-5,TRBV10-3,TGTGCCATCGGGGGACACCCTCAAGAGACCCAGTACTTC,CAIGGHPQETQYF
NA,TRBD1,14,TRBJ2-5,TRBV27,TGTGCCAGCAGCGCGAACCTGGACAGGCGGACCCAGTACTTC,CASSANLDRRTQYF
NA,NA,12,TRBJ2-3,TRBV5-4,TGTGCCAGCAGCGGATCGACAGATACGCAGTATTTT,CASSGSTDTQYF
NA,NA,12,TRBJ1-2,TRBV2,TGTGCCATCGAGGGAGCGGGCTATGGCTACACCTTC,CAIEGAGYGYTF
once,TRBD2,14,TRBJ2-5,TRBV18,TGTGCCAGCTCACACACTAGCGGGGAAGAGACCCAGTACTTC,CASSHTSGEETQYF
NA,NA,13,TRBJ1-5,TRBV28,TGTGCCAGCAGTTTCCTGGCAAATCAGCCCCAGCATTTT,CASSFLANQPQHF
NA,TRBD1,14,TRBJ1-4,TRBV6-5,TGTGCCAGCAGCGTCGACAGGGGGCGTGAAAAACTGTTTTTT,CASSVDRGREKLFF
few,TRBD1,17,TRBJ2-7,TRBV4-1,TGCGCCAGCAGCCTCCAAGCCCCGGGACAGGGTCCATACGAGCAGTACTTC,CASSLQAPGQGPYEQYF
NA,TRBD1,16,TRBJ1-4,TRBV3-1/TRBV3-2,TGTGCCAGCAGCCACCTGAGGGGACAGTTTAATGAAAAACTGTTTTTT,CASSHLRGQFNEKLFF
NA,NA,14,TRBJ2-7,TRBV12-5,TGTGCTAGTGGTTTGGTAGACCGGGCCTACGAGCAGTACTTC,CASGLVDRAYEQYF
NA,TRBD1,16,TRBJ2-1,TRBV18,TGTGCCAGCTCCGCCGAGTTGGGACAGGGGGCGAATGAGCAGTTCTTC,CASSAELGQGANEQFF
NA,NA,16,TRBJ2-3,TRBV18,TGTGCCAGCTCACCATGGTCTGGGGAGACCACAGATACGCAGTATTTT,CASSPWSGETTDTQYF
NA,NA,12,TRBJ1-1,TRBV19,TGTGCCAGTAGTTTTGGGGGCACTGAAGCTTTCTTT,CASSFGGTEAFF
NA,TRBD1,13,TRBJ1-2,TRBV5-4,TGTGCCAGCAGCTTACAGGGGGCGAATGGCTACACCTTC,CASSLQGANGYTF
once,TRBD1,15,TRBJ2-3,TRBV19,TGTGCCAGTAGTAGGACAGGGGCCAGCACAGATACGCAGTATTTT,CASSRTGASTDTQYF
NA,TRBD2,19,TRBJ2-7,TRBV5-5,TGTGCCAGCAGCTTGGGCCCCGGGACTAGCGGGAGGTTACCCTACGAGCAGTACTTC,CASSLGPGTSGRLPYEQYF
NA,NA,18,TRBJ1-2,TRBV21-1,TGTGCCAGCAGCAAACGAGGACAGGGGGCTCTAGCTAACTATGGCTACACCTTC,CASSKRGQGALANYGYTF
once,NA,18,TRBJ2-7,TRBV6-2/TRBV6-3,TGTGCCAGCAGTTATTCACCTACCCATACTACGACTGCAGACGAGCAGTACTTC,CASSYSPTHTTTADEQYF
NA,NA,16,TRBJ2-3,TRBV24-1,TGTGCCACCAGTGCCCTCACAGGGATTCCCCCGGATACGCAGTATTTT,CATSALTGIPPDTQYF
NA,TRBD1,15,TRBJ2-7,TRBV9,TGTGCCAGACCCCCCCCGGGGACAGGGGCGGGCGAGCAGTACTTC,CARPPPGTGAGEQYF
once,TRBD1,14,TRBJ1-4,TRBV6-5,TGTGCCAGCAGCCCACAGGGGGTTTATGAAAAACTGTTTTTT,CASSPQGVYEKLFF
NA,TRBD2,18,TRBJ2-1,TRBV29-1,TGCAGCGTCCGCAAGGGGACTAGCCCAAGGAGCTCCTACAATGAGCAATTCTTC,CSVRKGTSPRSSYNEQFF
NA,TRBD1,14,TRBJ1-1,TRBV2,TGTGCCAGCAGAGGACAGGGGAGATACACTGAAGCTTTCTTT,CASRGQGRYTEAFF
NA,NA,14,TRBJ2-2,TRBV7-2,TGTGCCAGCAGCTCAGGGGGGGCCGCCGGGGAGCTGTTTTTT,CASSSGGAAGELFF
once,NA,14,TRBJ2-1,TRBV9,TGTGCCAGCAGCCCGACTACCGCCGTGGGGGAGCAGTTCTTC,CASSPTTAVGEQFF
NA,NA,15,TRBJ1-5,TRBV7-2,TGTGCCAGCCGATGGACACCCTATAGCAATCAGCCCCAGCATTTT,CASRWTPYSNQPQHF
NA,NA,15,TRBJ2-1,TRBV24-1,TGTGCCACCAGTGACTTCGCGAGCTCCTACAATGAGCAGTTCTTC,CATSDFASSYNEQFF